The rows below give T cell receptor beta chains drawn from one sample of a study of T-cell memory formation after mild COVID-19. TCRdb reanalysed the 5' RACE reads using MiXCR and keeps one entry per CDR3 protein. The sample lists around 150,000 distinct CDR3 sequences; 25% to 40% were seen once. Sequences were obtained from PBMCs or a T cell subset sorted from them (not recorded which). These receptors were collected from an adult woman who had mild COVID-19 (a few samples of this study predate the infection). Cell type and time point are not known. The CDR3 runs from the conserved cysteine through the conserved F or W. Each record gives: V gene, clone size, J gene, D gene, CDR3 protein, CDR3 DNA. The D gene is left open where the match is weak. The size field is filled for only some rows; it gives once, few, many or a size class.

>TRBV20-1|-|TRBJ2-1|-
CSASSVPYNEQFF
TGCAGTGCTTCTAGTGTCCCCTACAATGAGCAGTTCTTC
>TRBV12-3/TRBV12-4|-|TRBJ2-7|-
CASSLLGTTGEEQYF
TGTGCCAGCAGTCTCCTTGGGACGACCGGTGAGGAGCAGTACTTC
>TRBV7-2|few|TRBJ2-3|-
CASRGRTSTDTQYF
TGTGCCAGCAGAGGGAGGACTAGCACAGATACGCAGTATTTT
>TRBV12-3/TRBV12-4|-|TRBJ2-7|-
CASSSAGYEQYF
TGTGCCAGCAGTTCCGCCGGCTACGAGCAGTACTTC
>TRBV9|-|TRBJ2-5|TRBD1
CASSVVGTVQETQYF
TGTGCCAGCAGCGTAGTTGGGACAGTCCAAGAGACCCAGTACTTC
>TRBV6-1|-|TRBJ2-5|TRBD1
CASTIGQNRGETQYF
TGTGCCAGCACCATCGGACAGAACAGGGGGGAGACCCAGTACTTC
>TRBV5-6|-|TRBJ2-5|TRBD1
CASSPPGQIQETQYF
TGTGCCAGCAGCCCGCCGGGACAGATACAAGAGACCCAGTACTTC
>TRBV24-1|many|TRBJ1-5|-
CATSDHKQGHNQPQHF
TGTGCCACCAGTGATCACAAACAGGGCCACAATCAGCCCCAGCATTTT
>TRBV6-5|-|TRBJ2-2|TRBD1
CASSYPTGGLNTGELFF
TGTGCCAGCAGTTACCCGACAGGGGGCTTGAACACCGGGGAGCTGTTTTTT
>TRBV20-1|few|TRBJ2-1|TRBD2
CSASVASGDPYNEQFF
TGCAGTGCTAGTGTGGCTAGCGGAGACCCCTACAATGAGCAGTTCTTC
>TRBV7-9|few|TRBJ1-3|-
CASSSTATVRSGNTIYF
TGTGCCAGCAGCTCTACAGCGACAGTACGCTCTGGAAACACCATATATTTT
>TRBV27|-|TRBJ1-6|-
CASSSLTRPLHF
TGTGCCAGCAGTTCTCTTACACGACCCCTCCACTTT
>TRBV7-3|few|TRBJ2-1|-
CASSPDPAVYNEQFF
TGTGCCAGCAGCCCAGACCCAGCGGTTTACAATGAGCAGTTCTTC
>TRBV27|few|TRBJ2-2|TRBD1
CASSLSTGLIGELFF
TGTGCCAGCAGTTTATCGACAGGGTTAATCGGGGAGCTGTTTTTT
>TRBV12-3/TRBV12-4|-|TRBJ2-6|TRBD1
CASGRQGAFSGANVLTF
TGTGCCAGCGGACGACAGGGGGCTTTTTCTGGGGCCAACGTCCTGACTTTC
>TRBV27|-|TRBJ2-1|TRBD2
CASSFATSGYNEQFF
TGTGCCAGCAGTTTCGCGACTAGCGGTTACAATGAGCAGTTCTTC
>TRBV6-2/TRBV6-3|-|TRBJ2-3|-
CASTRTGHSTDTQYF
TGTGCCAGCACCCGAACTGGACATAGCACAGATACGCAGTATTTT
>TRBV30|-|TRBJ2-1|TRBD1
CAWSLDRVRYNEQFF
TGTGCCTGGAGTCTGGACAGGGTGCGTTACAATGAGCAGTTCTTC
>TRBV2|-|TRBJ2-3|-
CASLREDTQYF
TGTGCCAGCTTGAGGGAGGATACGCAGTATTTT
>TRBV6-2/TRBV6-3|few|TRBJ2-5|-
CASSYKGETQYF
TGTGCCAGCAGTTACAAAGGAGAGACCCAGTACTTC
>TRBV4-1|many|TRBJ2-7|TRBD2
CASSQEQSRLARPYEQYF
TGCGCCAGCAGCCAAGAGCAGTCGAGACTAGCGCGGCCCTACGAGCAGTACTTC
>TRBV12-3/TRBV12-4|few|TRBJ1-1|TRBD1
CASSPGTGRMNTEAFF
TGTGCCAGCAGTCCAGGGACAGGTCGCATGAACACTGAAGCTTTCTTT
>TRBV4-1|-|TRBJ1-2|-
CASSQDSDLSGQQRGYTF
TGCGCCAGCAGCCAAGATTCGGACCTTAGCGGTCAACAACGGGGCTACACCTTC
>TRBV11-3|-|TRBJ2-5|-
CASSLVRQETQYF
TGTGCCAGCAGCTTAGTCAGACAAGAGACCCAGTACTTC
>TRBV20-1|once|TRBJ2-3|-
CSASRRPSTDTQYF
TGCAGTGCGAGCCGGCGCCCGAGCACAGATACGCAGTATTTT
>TRBV5-1|few|TRBJ1-1|TRBD1
CASSQRQGPNTEAFF
TGCGCCAGCAGCCAGCGACAGGGGCCGAACACTGAAGCTTTCTTT
>TRBV12-3/TRBV12-4|-|TRBJ2-1|-
CASSSGSRYNEQFF
TGTGCCAGCAGCTCCGGGAGCAGGTACAATGAGCAGTTCTTC
>TRBV21-1|-|TRBJ1-6|-
CASSKEDRGISPLHF
TGTGCCAGCAGCAAGGAGGACAGGGGCATTTCACCCCTCCACTTT
>TRBV20-1|-|TRBJ2-4|-
CSARPGLAKNIQYF
TGCAGTGCTAGGCCAGGATTAGCCAAAAACATTCAGTACTTC
>TRBV30|few|TRBJ2-1|TRBD2
CAWSVYSGRVEQFF
TGTGCCTGGAGTGTTTATAGCGGGAGGGTTGAGCAGTTCTTC
>TRBV6-2/TRBV6-3|-|TRBJ1-2|TRBD1
CAPADRGIHYGYTF
TGTGCCCCCGCGGACAGGGGGATCCACTATGGCTACACCTTC
>TRBV12-3/TRBV12-4|-|TRBJ1-1|-
CASSFLAGNTEAFF
TGTGCCAGCAGTTTCTTAGCAGGGAACACTGAAGCTTTCTTT
>TRBV5-1|-|TRBJ2-7|-
CASSLEGWGLTPSYEQYF
TGCGCCAGCAGCTTGGAGGGGTGGGGACTCACCCCCTCCTACGAGCAGTACTTC
>TRBV20-1|-|TRBJ2-7|-
CSARDQGRYEQYF
TGCAGTGCTCGGGACCAAGGACGCTACGAGCAGTACTTC
>TRBV11-2|few|TRBJ2-7|-
CASSLRSSYEQYF
TGTGCCAGCAGCTTGAGGAGCTCCTACGAGCAGTACTTC
>TRBV29-1|few|TRBJ2-1|-
CSVEGGKNEQFF
TGCAGCGTTGAAGGGGGCAAGAATGAGCAGTTCTTC
>TRBV4-1|-|TRBJ1-2|TRBD1
CASSHPGTGDDYGYTF
TGCGCCAGCAGCCACCCCGGGACAGGGGATGACTATGGCTACACCTTC
>TRBV30|-|TRBJ1-2|-
CAWSRDRYGYTF
TGTGCCTGGAGCAGGGACCGCTATGGCTACACCTTC
>TRBV3-1|few|TRBJ2-3|-
CASSQDFTADTQYF
TGTGCCAGCAGCCAAGATTTCACAGCAGATACGCAGTATTTT
>TRBV7-6|few|TRBJ2-1|-
CASSSGLHNEQFF
TGTGCCAGCAGCTCTGGACTACACAATGAGCAGTTCTTC
>TRBV6-5|few|TRBJ1-2|TRBD1
CASRGGQGASYGYTF
TGTGCCAGCAGGGGGGGACAGGGAGCGTCCTATGGCTACACCTTC
>TRBV7-6|once|TRBJ1-3|-
CASSPSALGGRGNTIYF
TGTGCCAGCAGCCCCTCTGCACTAGGGGGTAGAGGAAACACCATATATTTT
>TRBV27|-|TRBJ2-7|TRBD1
CASSWTGGSEQYF
TGTGCCAGCAGTTGGACAGGGGGGAGCGAGCAGTACTTC
>TRBV7-8|many|TRBJ2-7|TRBD2
CASSPLAGSSYEQYF
TGTGCCAGCAGCCCTTTAGCGGGGAGCTCCTACGAGCAGTACTTC
>TRBV5-1|-|TRBJ1-1|TRBD1
CASSLVQGDTEAFF
TGCGCCAGCAGCTTGGTACAGGGGGACACTGAAGCTTTCTTT
>TRBV9|few|TRBJ1-6|TRBD1
CASSGDRDRVYNSPLHF
TGTGCCAGCAGCGGCGACCGGGACAGGGTTTATAATTCACCCCTCCACTTT
>TRBV6-5|-|TRBJ2-7|TRBD1
CASRRKGQGYPYEQYF
TGTGCCAGCAGGAGGAAAGGACAGGGGTATCCTTACGAGCAGTACTTC
>TRBV12-3/TRBV12-4|-|TRBJ1-1|-
CASTTLATLMNTEAFF
TGTGCCAGCACCACCTTGGCTACACTCATGAACACTGAAGCTTTCTTT
>TRBV6-4|many|TRBJ2-3|TRBD1
CASSDSTGPDTQYF
TGTGCCAGCAGTGACTCGACAGGGCCAGATACGCAGTATTTT
>TRBV27|once|TRBJ2-1|TRBD2
CASSFFLVGGSRNEQFF
TGTGCCAGCAGTTTCTTTCTTGTTGGCGGGAGTCGGAATGAGCAGTTCTTC
>TRBV7-9|-|TRBJ1-5|-
CASSVTGDSNQPQHF
TGTGCCAGCAGCGTAACAGGCGATAGCAATCAGCCCCAGCATTTT
>TRBV20-1|-|TRBJ2-1|-
CSARAGRFPPTEQFF
TGCAGTGCTAGAGCCGGACGGTTTCCCCCCACTGAGCAGTTCTTC
>TRBV7-9|few|TRBJ2-3|-
CAIRLAGAHTQYF
TGTGCCATCCGACTAGCAGGGGCCCATACGCAGTATTTT
>TRBV5-1|-|TRBJ2-7|TRBD1
CASSPGTGPPYEQYF
TGCGCCAGCAGCCCTGGGACAGGGCCCCCCTACGAGCAGTACTTC